The rows below give T cell receptor beta chains drawn from one sample of a study of blood T cell repertoires in COVID-19. Profiling relied on immunoSEQ multiplex PCR, and the TCRdb table lists in-frame clones only, not all of them. The sample holds under 350,000 clones, approximately 90% seen once. Source material: peripheral blood. The receptors here all came from a man aged 35 to 55 with acute or convalescent COVID-19. Each CDR3 is given with its conserved first and last residue. The D gene is left open where the match is weak. Clone size, where shown, is once, few, many, or a class for clones that have expanded.

clone size,V gene,D gene,J gene,CDR3 protein,CDR3 DNA
NA,TRBV30,TRBD1,TRBJ1-3,CAWSTGDLAGNTIYF,TGTGCCTGGTCTACAGGGGATCTAGCTGGAAACACCATATATTTT
NA,TRBV7-6,TRBD2,TRBJ2-1,CASSLVGRTSGGTSDEQFF,TGTGCCAGCAGCTTAGTAGGGAGGACTAGCGGGGGGACTAGTGATGAGCAGTTCTTC
NA,TRBV2,NA,TRBJ2-1,CASSSSTSEQFF,TGTGCCAGCAGTTCTAGCACGAGTGAGCAGTTCTTC
NA,TRBV19,NA,TRBJ2-2,CASPDIYTGELFF,TGTGCCTCTCCGGACATATACACCGGGGAGCTGTTTTTT
NA,TRBV3-1/TRBV3-2,NA,TRBJ2-1,CASSQGGTYNEQFF,TGTGCCAGCAGCCAAGGTGGGACTTACAATGAGCAGTTCTTC
NA,TRBV6-5,NA,TRBJ1-4,CASSRTEKLFF,TGTGCCAGCAGTAGGACAGAAAAACTGTTTTTT
NA,TRBV4-2,TRBD1,TRBJ1-2,CASSLPGQGPRGYGYTF,TGTGCCAGCAGCTTGCCGGGACAGGGGCCACGGGGCTATGGCTACACCTTC
NA,TRBV3-1/TRBV3-2,NA,TRBJ1-6,CASSQGQDNSPLHF,TGTGCCAGCAGCCAAGGCCAGGATAATTCACCCCTCCACTTT
once,TRBV19,TRBD2,TRBJ2-1,CASSIKRGARYNEQFF,TGTGCCAGTAGTATTAAGCGGGGGGCACGCTACAATGAGCAGTTCTTC
NA,TRBV5-1,TRBD1,TRBJ2-7,CASSRQGPEEQYF,TGCGCCAGCAGCCGACAGGGCCCAGAGGAGCAGTACTTC
few,TRBV7-2,TRBD1,TRBJ1-1,CASSLMGQGAVGNTEAFF,TGTGCCAGCAGCTTAATGGGACAGGGGGCGGTCGGGAACACTGAAGCTTTCTTT
few,TRBV11-2,NA,TRBJ1-5,CASSLAGGEQPQHF,TGTGCCAGCAGCTTAGCGGGGGGCGAACAGCCCCAGCATTTT
NA,TRBV10-1,NA,TRBJ1-3,CASSESTGMTGSGNTIYF,TGCGCCAGCAGTGAGTCGACTGGAATGACAGGCTCTGGAAACACCATATATTTT
NA,TRBV19,TRBD2,TRBJ2-7,CASSPTSGGRREQYF,TGTGCCAGTAGTCCTACTAGCGGGGGACGGAGGGAGCAGTACTTC
NA,TRBV5-6,TRBD1,TRBJ1-5,CASSRGGGGSNQPQHF,TGTGCCAGCAGCCGAGGAGGGGGCGGTAGCAATCAGCCCCAGCATTTT
NA,TRBV10-3,NA,TRBJ1-6,CAISELGQPNSPLHF,TGTGCCATCAGTGAGTTAGGACAGCCGAATTCACCCCTCCACTTT
NA,TRBV12-5,NA,TRBJ2-3,CASGPPLADSTDTQYF,TGTGCTAGTGGTCCCCCCCTCGCGGATAGCACAGATACGCAGTATTTT
NA,TRBV19,TRBD1,TRBJ2-1,CASSDRGDEQFF,TGTGCCAGTAGCGACAGGGGCGATGAGCAGTTCTTC